These 27 T cell receptor beta chains came from one sample sequenced in a study of OX40 agonist ivuxolimab in advanced cancers. Clones were sequenced by immunoSEQ multiplex PCR, and TCRdb holds only the in-frame ones, with some missing. The sample has tens of thousands of clones, 88% seen once. The sequencing here drew on CD4+ or CD8+ T cells sorted from blood, taken in a trial of the OX40 agonist ivuxolimab. The receptors originated from an adult with an advanced solid tumor such as melanoma, head and neck, liver or kidney cancer.

This sequence joins TRBV4-3 and TRBJ2-7; the D gene is possibly TRBD1 (5 bases). Germline V gene sequence: CDR1 LGHNA, CDR2 YSLEER. CDR3 length: 15 amino acids. V lost 1 base, J lost 0 bases, and 10 bases lay in between. CDR3 in amino acids: CASSQGQSSSYEQYF. The CDR3 nucleotides read TGCGCCAGCAGCCAAGGACAGTCCAGCTCCTACGAGCAGTACTTC.

The chain recombines TRBV7-8 with TRBJ1-2; no clear D gene. The CDR3 has 15 amino acids. CDR1 is SGHVS and CDR2 is FQNEAQ in the germline V gene. The V end lost 1 base, the J end lost 0 bases, and 9 bases lay between the germline ends. CDR3 DNA sequence: TGTGCCAGCAGCTTAGACAGAGGAGCTAACTATGGCTACACCTTC. Translation gives CASSLDRGANYGYTF.

This clone showed up just a few times. The chain links TRBV19 to TRBJ2-2; 16 bases map to TRBD2. The CDR3 is 19 residues long. V was pared by 0 bases and J by 5 bases, with 6 bases of the junction left unmatched. The germline V gene has CDR1 LNHDA and CDR2 SQIVND (reference sequence). CDR3 protein: CASSIDPGLAGGPTGELFF. The CDR3 DNA follows: TGTGCCAGTAGTATAGACCCGGGACTAGCGGGAGGGCCGACCGGGGAGCTGTTTTTT.

The V and J genes are TRBV9 and TRBJ1-4; D is perhaps TRBD1 (5 bases). Trimming cost V 3 bases and J 2 bases, with 11 bases left between them. Germline CDR1 SGDLS, CDR2 YYNGEE. The CDR3 covers 15 residues. This CDR3 is CASSEGKATNEKLFF. The CDR3 DNA reads TGTGCCAGCAGCGAGGGGAAGGCGACTAATGAAAAACTGTTTTTT. Drawing the rest from reference TRBV9 and TRBJ1-4, the complete variable domain is DSGVTQTPKHLITATGQRVTLRCSPRSGDLSVYWYQQSLDQGLQFLIQYYNGEERAKGNILERFSAQQFPDLHSELNLSSLELGDSALYFCASSEGKATNEKLFFGSGTQLSVL.

This clone is a singleton in its sample. The rearrangement links TRBV7-9 to TRBJ2-1, with 10 bases fitting TRBD1. The J segment lost 5 bases and the V segment lost 4 bases, leaving 5 bases of the junction unmatched. CDR1 and CDR2 from the germline V gene are SEHNR and FQNEAQ (reference sequence). The CDR3 has 15 amino acids. The CDR3 protein is CASSYDRGRDNEQFF. CDR3 bases: TGTGCCAGCAGCTATGACAGGGGGCGGGACAATGAGCAGTTCTTC.

The chain couples TRBV5-1 to TRBJ2-5; the match to TRBD1 covers 7 bases. The CDR3 has 13 amino acids. The ends lost 5 bases at V and 5 bases at J; junction bases unmatched: 6. Germline loops: CDR1 SGHRS, CDR2 YFSETQ. CDR3 DNA sequence: TGCGCCAGCAGGGGACAGACGGGTGAGACCCAGTACTTC. This sequence encodes CASRGQTGETQYF.

V gene TRBV2 combines with J gene TRBJ2-7, with D maybe TRBD2 (6 bases). This CDR3 is built from 15 residues. Trimming removed 0 bases at V and 2 bases at J, with 11 bases between. Germline V CDR1 and CDR2: SNHLY, FYNNEI. The CDR3: CASSEASAGTYEQYF. CDR3 sequence (DNA): TGTGCCAGCAGTGAAGCTTCGGCGGGAACCTACGAGCAGTACTTC.

This clone was counted a single time. This chain links TRBV7-9 with TRBJ2-7; unclear D gene. The CDR3 consists of 12 residues. Trimming cost V 5 bases and J 6 bases, with 11 bases left between them. Looked up from germline, CDR1 is SEHNR and CDR2 is FQNEAQ (reference sequence). Here the CDR3 DNA reads TGTGCCAGCAGCCCCCCGCGTCCCGAGCAGTACTTC. It codes for CASSPPRPEQYF.

The chain employs TRBV27 and TRBJ1-1, with TRBD1 identical over 8 bases. CDR1 and CDR2 from the germline V gene are MNHEY and SMNVEV (reference sequence). The length of the CDR3 is 15 residues. The trim removed 5 bases at V and 0 bases at J, leaving 5 bases unmatched. The CDR3, as DNA: TGTGCCAGCAGTAACCTACAGGGGGTGAACACTGAAGCTTTCTTT. Translating it yields CASSNLQGVNTEAFF.

The rearrangement links TRBV7-9 to TRBJ1-2; perhaps TRBD1 as D (5 bases). There are 15 residues in the CDR3. V gave up 5 bases and J gave up 4 bases, with 17 bases separating them. Germline assignment: CDR1 SEHNR and CDR2 FQNEAQ (reference sequence). The CDR3 sequence is CASSPPEGPAYGYTF. Here the CDR3 DNA reads TGTGCCAGCAGCCCGCCTGAGGGGCCGGCCTATGGCTACACCTTC.

This clone has only a few counts. The junction departs from the called germline gene at one end, perhaps through a read error. Different DNA sequences within this sample yield the same CDR3. The chain is built from TRBV5-5 and TRBJ2-1; a weak D match, TRBD2 (5 bases). The CDR3 consists of 13 residues. Germline assignment: CDR1 SGHKS and CDR2 YYEKEE (reference sequence). The CDR3 reads CASSQDYLNEQFF. The CDR3 nucleotides are TGCGCCAGCAGCCAAGACTACCTCAATGAGCAGTTCTTC.

This chain connects TRBV9 to TRBJ1-5, with a possible D match to TRBD1 (5 bases). Trimming took 2 bases from V and 7 from J, leaving 10 bases between them. The CDR3 loop spans 13 amino acids. In germline, CDR1 is SGDLS, CDR2 YYNGEE. CDR3 nucleotide sequence: TGTGCCAGCAGCGTCTTCGGGGACCAGCCCCAGCATTTT. Amino acids: CASSVFGDQPQHF.

The V and J genes are TRBV27 and TRBJ2-7; D is perhaps TRBD1 (6 bases). Germline V gene sequence: CDR1 MNHEY, CDR2 SMNVEV (reference sequence). The ends were cut back, 3 bases at V and 5 bases at J, with 11 bases in the middle. The CDR3 is 13 amino acids. CDR3 in DNA: TGTGCCAGCAGTTTCTTGGGGGCCCACGAGCAGTACTTC. Translated: CASSFLGAHEQYF.

J is TRBJ2-2 and V is TRBV1; the table gives TRBD1 as D, unverified against the DNA. TRBV1 is a documented pseudogene. CDR3 length: 15 residues. The CDR3 DNA follows: TGCGCCTTAAACGTGGGACATCTGAACACCGGGGAGCTGTTTTTT. Translation: CALNVGHLNTGELFF.

The chain joins TRBV7-8 to TRBJ2-1, with TRBD2 matching over 12 bases. Germline CDR1 is SGHVS and CDR2 is FQNEAQ. The CDR3 is 21 residues long. The V segment lost 0 bases and the J segment 4 bases; nucleotides outside the gene matches: 16. The CDR3 DNA is TGTGCCAGCAGCTTAGCAATGACTAGCGGGGGACCCACGATCGTATACAATGAGCAGTTCTTC. This gives the protein CASSLAMTSGGPTIVYNEQFF.

Of note for this clone: The conserved final phenylalanine or tryptophan is absent from the CDR3, which likely points to a read error. The limits of the CDR3 on the DNA are not certain, so only TCRdb's listed CDR3 is given. The rearrangement joins TRBV21-1 to TRBJ1-1. TRBV21-1 constitutes a pseudogene. A total of 9 residues make up the CDR3, ends included. This CDR3 reads CASSKGGTL.

This chain uses TRBV7-6 with TRBJ1-1; a possible D gene is TRBD1 (5 bases). The CDR3 totals 17 residues. Between the trimmed V and J ends, which lost 5 bases and 6 bases, there was a span of 25 bases. CDR1 and CDR2 (germline): SGHVS, FNYEAQ. CDR3 region: CASSPTGPGVRGAEAFF. CDR3 bases: TGTGCCAGCAGCCCCACCGGACCGGGGGTTCGTGGGGCTGAAGCTTTCTTT.

The sample holds one count of this clone. V usage is TRBV11-2 and J usage is TRBJ2-1, with 7 bases lining up with TRBD2. This CDR3 has 16 residues. Germline V gene sequence: CDR1 SGHAT, CDR2 FQNNGV. The trim removed 5 bases at V and 4 bases at J, leaving 11 bases unmatched. The CDR3 protein is CASSGVAGLRYNEQFF. CDR3 sequence (DNA): TGTGCCAGCAGCGGCGTAGCGGGCCTACGTTACAATGAGCAGTTCTTC. Together with reference TRBV11-2 and TRBJ2-1, the CDR3 gives the full variable domain: EAGVAQSPRYKIIEKRQSVAFWCNPISGHATLYWYQQILGQGPKLLIQFQNNGVVDDSQLPKDRFSAERLKGVDSTLKIQPAKLEDSAVYLCASSGVAGLRYNEQFFGPGTRLTVL.

This clone was observed once. The V call is TRBV14, the J call TRBJ1-6, with 7 bases aligning to TRBD1. Germline V gene lookup returns CDR1 SGHDN and CDR2 FVKESK. Trimming cost V 6 bases and J 10 bases; bases outside gene matches: 15. The CDR3 is made up of 16 amino acids. This CDR3 is CASRPTGTVFDSPLHF. CDR3 bases: TGTGCCAGCAGACCTACTGGGACAGTCTTTGACTCACCCCTCCACTTT. The variable domain in full, completed from reference TRBV14 and TRBJ1-6, reads EAGVTQFPSHSVIEKGQTVTLRCDPISGHDNLYWYRRVMGKEIKFLLHFVKESKQDESGMPNNRFLAERTGGTYSTLKVQPAELEDSGVYFCASRPTGTVFDSPLHFGNGTRLTVT.

This chain uses TRBV6-1 with TRBJ1-1; D is possibly TRBD1 (6 bases). V shed 5 bases and J shed 5 bases, with 30 bases lying between them. Germline V gene data show CDR1 as MNHNS and CDR2 as SASEGT. This CDR3 spans 19 amino acids. The CDR3 reads CASSKVYREFLLRQTEAFF. The CDR3 bases are TGTGCCAGCAGTAAAGTCTACAGGGAATTTCTGTTACGGCAGACTGAAGCTTTCTTT.

This chain joins TRBV4-3 and TRBJ2-1; 9 nucleotides match TRBD2. Unmatched junction bases numbered 9, after V lost 1 base and J lost 5 bases. Germline CDR1 reads LGHNA; CDR2 reads YSLEER. CDR3 length: 17 residues. The CDR3: CASSQGPSSGVHNEQFF. The CDR3 DNA is TGCGCCAGCAGCCAAGGGCCGTCTAGCGGGGTCCACAATGAGCAGTTCTTC.

The rearrangement uses TRBV25-1 and TRBJ1-2; a possible D gene is TRBD1 (5 bases). This CDR3 has 14 amino acids. The ends were cut back, 4 bases at V and 4 bases at J, with 13 bases in the middle. Germline assignment: CDR1 MGHDK and CDR2 SYGVNS. CDR3 amino acids: CASSATGGGYGYTF. CDR3 nucleotides: TGTGCCAGCAGTGCCACTGGGGGAGGCTATGGCTACACCTTC.

The gene calls are TRBV6-1 and TRBJ2-1; D may be TRBD2 (5 bases). There are 15 residues in the CDR3. CDR1 MNHNS and CDR2 SASEGT come from the germline V gene. Trimming took off 4 bases at V and 4 bases at J, with 14 bases between the two ends. Here the CDR3 reads CASSVLSGRYNEQFF. CDR3 DNA sequence: TGTGCCAGCAGTGTCTTATCGGGGAGATACAATGAGCAGTTCTTC.

The V call is TRBV19, the J call TRBJ1-4; 7 bases line up with TRBD1. CDR1 and CDR2 from the germline V gene are LNHDA and SQIVND (reference sequence). The V segment lost 1 base and the J segment 2 bases; nucleotides outside the gene matches: 1. The CDR3 is made up of 15 amino acids. CDR3 nucleotides: TGTGCCAGTAGTATAGCAGGGGGTACTAATGAAAAACTGTTTTTT. Residues: CASSIAGGTNEKLFF.

This clone was seen once. The rearrangement links TRBV6-4 to TRBJ2-1, with TRBD2 identical over 14 bases. Germline lookup yields CDR1 MRHNA and CDR2 SNTAGT. The CDR3 has 15 amino acids. The junction had 5 bases not matched to a gene; V was cut back by 6 bases and J by 7 bases. The CDR3 here is CASSRLAGGLNEQFF. CDR3 DNA: TGTGCCAGCAGCAGACTAGCGGGAGGGTTGAATGAGCAGTTCTTC.

V and J are TRBV5-4 and TRBJ2-7; tentative D call: TRBD2 (5 bases). Trimming took 2 bases from V and 2 from J, leaving 17 bases between them. Germline lookup yields CDR1 SGHNT and CDR2 YYREEE (reference sequence). This CDR3 is 16 amino acids long. The CDR3 DNA reads TGTGCCAGCAGCTTTAGAGGGCTAACTTCCCCCTACGAGCAGTACTTC. It is translated as CASSFRGLTSPYEQYF.

V gene TRBV7-9 combines with J gene TRBJ2-1, with 10 bases identical to TRBD2. The CDR3 covers 18 residues. Germline CDR1 SEHNR, CDR2 FQNEAQ (reference sequence). V lost 5 bases, J lost 1 base, and 11 bases stayed unmatched. The CDR3 DNA reads TGTGCCAGCAGCCACGGGCTAGCGGGAGACCCATCCTACAATGAGCAGTTCTTC. Its protein is CASSHGLAGDPSYNEQFF.